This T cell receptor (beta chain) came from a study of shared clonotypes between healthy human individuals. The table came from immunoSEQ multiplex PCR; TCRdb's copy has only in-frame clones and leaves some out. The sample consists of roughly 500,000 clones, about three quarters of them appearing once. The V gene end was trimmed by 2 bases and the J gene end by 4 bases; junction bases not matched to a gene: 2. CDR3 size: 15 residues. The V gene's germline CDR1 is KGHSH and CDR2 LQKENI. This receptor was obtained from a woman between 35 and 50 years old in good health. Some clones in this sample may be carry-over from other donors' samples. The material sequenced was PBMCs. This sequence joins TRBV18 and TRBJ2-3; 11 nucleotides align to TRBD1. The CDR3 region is CASSPGQGAADTQYF. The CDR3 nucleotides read TGTGCCAGCTCACCAGGACAGGGGGCTGCAGATACGCAGTATTTT.